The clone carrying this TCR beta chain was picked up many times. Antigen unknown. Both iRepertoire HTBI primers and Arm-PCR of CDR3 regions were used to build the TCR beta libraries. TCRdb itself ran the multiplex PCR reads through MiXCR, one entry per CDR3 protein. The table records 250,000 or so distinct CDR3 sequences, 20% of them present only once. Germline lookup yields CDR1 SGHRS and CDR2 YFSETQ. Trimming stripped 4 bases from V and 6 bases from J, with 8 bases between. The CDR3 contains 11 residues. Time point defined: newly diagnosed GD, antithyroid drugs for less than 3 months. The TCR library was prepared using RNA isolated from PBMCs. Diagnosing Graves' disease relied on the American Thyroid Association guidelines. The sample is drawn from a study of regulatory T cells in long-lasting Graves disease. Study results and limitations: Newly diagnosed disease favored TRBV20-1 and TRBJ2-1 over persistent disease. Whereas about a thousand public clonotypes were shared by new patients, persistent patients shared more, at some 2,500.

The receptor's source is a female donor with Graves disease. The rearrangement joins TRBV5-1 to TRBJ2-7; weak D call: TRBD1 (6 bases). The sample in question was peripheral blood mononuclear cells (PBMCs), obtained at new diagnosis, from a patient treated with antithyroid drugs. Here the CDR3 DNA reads TGCGCCAGCAGCCTACAGGGCGAGCAGTACTTC. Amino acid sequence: CASSLQGEQYF.